The next 3 T cell receptor beta chains were all read from a single sample in a study of OX40 agonist ivuxolimab in advanced cancers. The method was the immunoSEQ multiplex PCR assay. Imported from immuneACCESS, the table was reduced by TCRdb to in-frame sequences with V and J called. These copies leave out some clones; in studies compared against another copy, an unresolved V gene accounts for under half, and the cause of the remainder is not known. For this sample there are tens of thousands of clones; more than 75% appear just once. Clones ranked in the top ten supply roughly 2.1% of the sample. Sequencing used CD4+ or CD8+ T cells sorted from blood, obtained in a trial of the OX40 agonist ivuxolimab. The receptors originated from an adult with an advanced solid tumor such as melanoma, head and neck, liver or kidney cancer.

The V call is TRBV9, the J call TRBJ2-5; tentatively, D is TRBD2 (6 bases). V was shortened by 3 bases and J by 4 bases, with 16 bases between the two germline ends. Germline-derived CDR1 and CDR2 are SGDLS and YYNGEE. CDR3 size: 15 residues. The CDR3 sequence is CASSDRLGIGETQYF. CDR3 sequence (DNA): TGTGCCAGCAGCGACAGACTAGGTATCGGAGAGACCCAGTACTTC.

The chain couples TRBV6-5 to TRBJ1-6; D remains unclear. Germline V gene data show CDR1 as MNHEY and CDR2 as SVGAGI. The CDR3 extends over 15 amino acids. Trimming left V 6 bases short and J 0 bases short, with 9 bases between. In nucleotides, the CDR3 is TGTGCCAGCAGCCCCTCGAGCTCCTATAATTCACCCCTCCACTTT. Amino acids: CASSPSSSYNSPLHF.

The chain combines TRBV5-3 with TRBJ1-3; D remains ambiguous. TRBV5-3 carries the ORF label, with uncertain function. V lost 0 bases and J 11 bases, leaving 12 bases between the germline ends. The CDR3 sequence is 13 residues long. CDR3 sequence reads: CARSLAGCGPIYF. CDR3 nucleotide sequence: TGTGCCAGAAGCTTGGCTGGCTGTGGGCCCATATATTTT.